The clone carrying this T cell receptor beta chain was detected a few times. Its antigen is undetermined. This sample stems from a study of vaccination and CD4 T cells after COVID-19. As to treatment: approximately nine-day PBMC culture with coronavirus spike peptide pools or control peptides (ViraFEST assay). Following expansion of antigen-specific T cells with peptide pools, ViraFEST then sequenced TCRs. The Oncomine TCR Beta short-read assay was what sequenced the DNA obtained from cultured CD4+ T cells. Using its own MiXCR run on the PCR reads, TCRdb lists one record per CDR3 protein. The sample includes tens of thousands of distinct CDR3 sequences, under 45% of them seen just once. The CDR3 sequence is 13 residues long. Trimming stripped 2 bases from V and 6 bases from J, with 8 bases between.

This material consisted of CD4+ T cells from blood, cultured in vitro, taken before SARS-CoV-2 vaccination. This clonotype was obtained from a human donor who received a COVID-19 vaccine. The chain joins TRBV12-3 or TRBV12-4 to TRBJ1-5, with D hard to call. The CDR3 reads CASSLSGRQPQHF. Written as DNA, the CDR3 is TGTGCCAGCAGTTTATCGGGCCGTCAGCCCCAGCATTTT.